Listed below are T cell receptor beta chains from one sample, sequenced in a study of spatial heterogeneity in lung cancer. From the 5' RACE reads, TCRdb called clonotypes with MiXCR, one entry per CDR3 protein. This repertoire shows some 23,000 distinct CDR3 sequences, 7% found once; its top ten account for roughly an eighth. The source was PBMCs, collected at surgery. The receptors come from a male donor with early-stage non-small cell lung cancer. Both conserved end residues are part of each CDR3. D genes are given only for firm matches. Size is stated for part of the rows, as once, few or many counts, or as a class when the clone is expanded.

- many TRBJ2-7 TRBV5-1 CASSRGGLDDEQYF TGCGCCAGCAGCAGGGGCGGGTTAGACGACGAGCAGTACTTC
- few TRBJ1-1 TRBV12-3/TRBV12-4 CASMAQGRGGAFF TGTGCCAGCATGGCCCAAGGAAGGGGGGGAGCTTTCTTT
- - TRBJ1-5 TRBV20-1 CSARDQVIGQPQHF TGCAGTGCTAGAGATCAAGTGATCGGTCAGCCCCAGCATTTT
TRBD1 - TRBJ1-6 TRBV6-5 CASSSGQIKSPLHF TGTGCCAGCAGCTCGGGACAGATAAAGTCACCCCTCCACTTT
- many TRBJ1-1 TRBV2 CASSGSMNTEAFF TGTGCCAGCAGTGGTAGTATGAACACTGAAGCTTTCTTT
TRBD2 many TRBJ2-2 TRBV24-1 CATSAPSGGMSGELFF TGTGCCACCAGTGCCCCGAGCGGGGGGATGTCCGGGGAGCTGTTTTTT
TRBD1 many TRBJ1-2 TRBV12-3/TRBV12-4 CASSAFRGLFGYTF TGTGCCAGCAGCGCCTTCAGGGGGCTGTTTGGCTACACCTTC
- - TRBJ1-2 TRBV6-4 CASSEGVANYGYTF TGTGCCAGCAGTGAGGGGGTGGCTAACTATGGCTACACCTTC
TRBD2 - TRBJ2-3 TRBV3-1 CASSPLSLAGSTDTQYF TGTGCCAGCAGCCCTCTTTCCCTAGCGGGGAGCACAGATACGCAGTATTTT
- many TRBJ2-2 TRBV13 CASSLRGGGELFF TGTGCCAGCAGCTTACGGGGCGGCGGGGAGCTGTTTTTT
TRBD1 many TRBJ2-3 TRBV28 CASIPGQGREYF TGTGCCAGCATCCCGGGACAGGGACGGGAGTATTTT
- many TRBJ1-5 TRBV7-9 CASSFPGDQPQHF TGTGCCAGCAGCTTCCCTGGAGATCAGCCCCAGCATTTT
- many TRBJ2-1 TRBV5-1 CASSFDPSSYNEQFF TGCGCCAGCAGCTTCGACCCCAGCTCCTACAATGAGCAGTTCTTC
- few TRBJ2-7 TRBV11-2 CASSPDVLSSYEQYF TGTGCCAGCAGCCCGGACGTCCTGAGCTCCTACGAGCAGTACTTC
- - TRBJ1-2 TRBV27 CASSYGAQYGYTF TGTGCCAGCAGTTATGGGGCCCAGTATGGCTACACCTTC
- few TRBJ1-1 TRBV5-6 CASSLEGPNTEAFF TGTGCCAGCAGCTTGGAAGGACCTAACACTGAAGCTTTCTTT
- many TRBJ1-1 TRBV29-1 CSVEEGANTEAFF TGCAGCGTTGAAGAGGGGGCGAACACTGAAGCTTTCTTT
TRBD2 medium-sized TRBJ2-2 TRBV20-1 CSARTSGGQGTGELFF TGCAGTGCTCGGACTAGCGGGGGGCAGGGCACCGGGGAGCTGTTTTTT
TRBD1 few TRBJ2-3 TRBV6-6 CASSYRPGQGASSTDTQYF TGTGCCAGCAGTTATCGCCCGGGACAGGGGGCCTCTAGCACAGATACGCAGTATTTT
- - TRBJ1-4 TRBV25-1 CASSEQTVQGEKLFF TGTGCCAGCAGTGAACAGACGGTCCAAGGGGAAAAACTGTTTTTT
- many TRBJ2-5 TRBV28 CASSIPGYRGETQYF TGTGCCAGCAGTATTCCGGGCTACCGAGGGGAGACCCAGTACTTC
TRBD1 medium-sized TRBJ1-4 TRBV12-3/TRBV12-4 CATARTGGVRGEKLFF TGTGCCACTGCGAGGACAGGGGGCGTCAGGGGTGAAAAACTGTTTTTT
TRBD1 many TRBJ1-1 TRBV5-1 CASSSGQAFLNTEAFF TGCGCCAGCAGCTCCGGACAGGCCTTTCTCAACACTGAAGCTTTCTTT
- many TRBJ1-5 TRBV2 CASSEAWVRAQHF TGTGCCAGCAGTGAAGCCTGGGTTCGAGCCCAGCATTTT
- few TRBJ2-2 TRBV9 CASSSDHRPGELFF TGTGCCAGCAGCTCCGACCACCGGCCCGGGGAGCTGTTTTTT
- many TRBJ2-2 TRBV7-2 CASSPEGLTGELFF TGTGCCAGCAGCCCAGAGGGGCTAACCGGGGAGCTGTTTTTT
TRBD2 many TRBJ2-1 TRBV7-9 CASSLPPVAGGDWDEQFF TGTGCCAGCAGCTTACCGCCAGTAGCGGGAGGGGACTGGGATGAGCAGTTCTTC
- - TRBJ2-2 TRBV27 CASSLSPRMTGELFF TGTGCCAGCAGTTTATCGCCTAGAATGACCGGGGAGCTGTTTTTT
- many TRBJ1-5 TRBV11-2 CASSLSGAHQPQHF TGTGCCAGCAGCTTATCGGGGGCACATCAGCCCCAGCATTTT
- medium-sized TRBJ2-3 TRBV24-1 CATSDFAREGTDTQYF TGTGCCACCAGTGATTTTGCCAGGGAGGGCACAGATACGCAGTATTTT
- - TRBJ1-5 TRBV19 CASSEYVRQPQHF TGTGCCAGTAGTGAGTATGTTCGGCAGCCCCAGCATTTT
- many TRBJ2-3 TRBV20-1 CSARPGADTQYF TGCAGTGCTAGACCGGGAGCAGATACGCAGTATTTT
- many TRBJ2-1 TRBV28 CASRRVAGYNEQFF TGTGCCAGCAGGCGGGTCGCAGGGTACAATGAGCAGTTCTTC
- many TRBJ2-1 TRBV11-3 CASSLGDGLGEQFF TGTGCCAGCAGCTTAGGGGATGGATTGGGTGAGCAGTTCTTC
- many TRBJ2-3 TRBV11-2 CASSLGLDTQYF TGTGCCAGCAGCCTTGGACTAGATACGCAGTATTTT
- many TRBJ1-5 TRBV7-8 CASSLAARDQPQHF TGTGCCAGCAGCTTGGCCGCGAGGGATCAGCCCCAGCATTTT
- many TRBJ2-6 TRBV28 CASRPHGGPGANVLTF TGTGCCAGCAGGCCGCACGGGGGGCCCGGGGCCAACGTCCTGACTTTC
- few TRBJ2-2 TRBV12-3/TRBV12-4 CASRGGLETGELFF TGTGCCAGCAGGGGGGGCCTGGAGACCGGGGAGCTGTTTTTT
- - TRBJ2-1 TRBV5-1 CASSLPDHGVNEQFF TGCGCCAGCAGCTTACCGGACCATGGGGTCAATGAGCAGTTCTTC
- many TRBJ1-1 TRBV12-3/TRBV12-4 CATTFMNTEAFF TGTGCCACCACGTTCATGAACACTGAAGCTTTCTTT
- many TRBJ1-1 TRBV12-3/TRBV12-4 CASSLSSYRAEAFF TGTGCCAGCAGTCTTTCTTCCTACAGGGCTGAAGCTTTCTTT
- medium-sized TRBJ2-1 TRBV5-1 CASSLDWDEQFF TGCGCCAGCAGCTTGGACTGGGATGAGCAGTTCTTC
- many TRBJ1-1 TRBV20-1 CSARDPRADTEAFF TGCAGTGCTAGAGACCCCCGGGCGGACACTGAAGCTTTCTTT
- - TRBJ1-1 TRBV10-2 CASRTPLYNRDTEAFF TGCGCCAGCAGGACCCCCTTGTATAATAGAGACACTGAAGCTTTCTTT
- - TRBJ2-1 TRBV18 CASSPKEGPYNEQFF TGTGCCAGCTCACCAAAAGAGGGACCCTACAATGAGCAGTTCTTC
- many TRBJ2-5 TRBV27 CASSLRAYETQYF TGTGCCAGCAGTTTACGAGCTTACGAGACCCAGTACTTC
TRBD1 - TRBJ2-7 TRBV5-1 CAGSLGQGEKMKYF TGCGCCGGCAGCTTGGGGCAGGGGGAAAAAATGAAGTACTTC
- many TRBJ2-7 TRBV10-3 CAISISGQKNEQYF TGTGCCATCAGCATCTCCGGGCAGAAGAACGAGCAGTACTTC
TRBD2 few TRBJ2-7 TRBV7-8 CASTPGAGRDEQYF TGTGCCAGCACCCCCGGGGCAGGGAGGGACGAGCAGTACTTC
- many TRBJ1-5 TRBV12-5 CASGPQGRGNQPQHF TGTGCTAGTGGTCCACAGGGCCGGGGCAATCAGCCCCAGCATTTT
TRBD1 many TRBJ2-1 TRBV20-1 CSERTGSVNNEQFF TGCAGTGAGAGGACAGGGAGTGTAAACAATGAGCAGTTCTTC
TRBD1 once TRBJ1-6 TRBV7-2 CASSLKMTGSSYNSPLHF TGTGCCAGCAGCTTAAAGATGACAGGGAGCTCCTATAATTCACCCCTCCACTTT
TRBD2 many TRBJ2-5 TRBV6-6 CASGTISGPPQYF TGTGCCAGCGGAACTATTAGCGGGCCCCCCCAGTACTTC
TRBD1 - TRBJ2-1 TRBV5-1 CASSSRGQNGNEQFF TGCGCCAGCAGCTCCAGGGGGCAGAACGGGAATGAGCAGTTCTTC
TRBD2 many TRBJ2-5 TRBV6-2/TRBV6-3 CASQASGVKETQYF TGTGCCAGCCAAGCTAGCGGGGTGAAAGAGACCCAGTACTTC